The clone carrying this TCR beta chain was found once. Its target is unknown. Using immunoSEQ multiplex PCR, the repertoire was profiled, and TCRdb retains in-frame clones only, with some absent. The data show about 100,000 clones, 94% seen once. Excluded were patients having autoimmune disease history or systemic immunosuppression. This entry is derived from a study of OX40 agonist ivuxolimab in advanced cancers. On the study more broadly: Under the entry rules, prior anti-PD-1, anti-PD-L1 or anti-CTLA-4 therapy was allowed, and 35% to 40% had some. Overall study findings and caveats: Among the least clonally expanded were partial responders at 0.1-3.0 mg/kg. Clonal expansion from baseline to week 6 occurred in both CD4+ and CD8+ T cells.

The CDR3 is 14 residues long. The J segment lost 4 bases and the V segment lost 7 bases, leaving 7 bases of the junction unmatched. CDR1 and CDR2 (germline): MNHEY, SMNVEV (reference sequence). Material: CD4+ or CD8+ T cells sorted from blood, obtained in a trial of the OX40 agonist ivuxolimab. This clonotype was obtained from an adult with an advanced solid tumor such as melanoma, head and neck, liver or kidney cancer. The chain uses TRBV27 and TRBJ2-3; 8 nucleotides line up with TRBD2. CDR3 DNA sequence: TGTGCCAGCAAGGGACTAGGCGCTCCAGATACGCAGTATTTT. Encoded protein: CASKGLGAPDTQYF.